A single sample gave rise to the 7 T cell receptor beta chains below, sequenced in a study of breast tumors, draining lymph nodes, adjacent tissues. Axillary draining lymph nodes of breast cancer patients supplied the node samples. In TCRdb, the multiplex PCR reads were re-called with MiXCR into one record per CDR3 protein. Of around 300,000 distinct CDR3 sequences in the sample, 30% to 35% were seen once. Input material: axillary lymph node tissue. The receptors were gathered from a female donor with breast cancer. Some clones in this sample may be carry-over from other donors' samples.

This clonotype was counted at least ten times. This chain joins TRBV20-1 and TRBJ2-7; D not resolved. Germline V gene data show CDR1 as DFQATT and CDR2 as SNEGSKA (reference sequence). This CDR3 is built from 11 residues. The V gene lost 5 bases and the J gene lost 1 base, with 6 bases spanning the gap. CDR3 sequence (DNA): TGCAGTGCTCTAATTTCCTACGAGCAGTACTTC. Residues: CSALISYEQYF.

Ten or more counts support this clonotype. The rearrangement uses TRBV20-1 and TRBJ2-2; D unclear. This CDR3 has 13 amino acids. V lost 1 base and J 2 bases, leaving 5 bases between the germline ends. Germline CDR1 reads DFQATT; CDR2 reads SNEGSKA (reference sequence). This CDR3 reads CSARVSNTGELFF. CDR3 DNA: TGCAGTGCTAGAGTATCCAACACCGGGGAGCTGTTTTTT.

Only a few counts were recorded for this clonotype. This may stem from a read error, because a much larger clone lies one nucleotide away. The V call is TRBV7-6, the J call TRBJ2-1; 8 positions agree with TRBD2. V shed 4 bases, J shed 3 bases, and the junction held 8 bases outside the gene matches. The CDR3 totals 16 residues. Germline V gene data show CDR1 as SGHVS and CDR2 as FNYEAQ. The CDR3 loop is CASSSGLSGNYNEQFF. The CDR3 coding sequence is TGTGCCAGCAGCTCAGGTCTTAGCGGGAACTACAATGAGCAGTTCTTC.

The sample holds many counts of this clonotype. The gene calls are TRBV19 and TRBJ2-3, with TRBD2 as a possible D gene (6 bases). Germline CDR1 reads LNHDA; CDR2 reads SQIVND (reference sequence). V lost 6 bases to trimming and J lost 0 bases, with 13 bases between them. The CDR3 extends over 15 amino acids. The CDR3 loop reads CASRIGEVSTDTQYF. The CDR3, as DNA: TGTGCCAGTAGGATCGGGGAGGTCAGCACAGATACGCAGTATTTT.

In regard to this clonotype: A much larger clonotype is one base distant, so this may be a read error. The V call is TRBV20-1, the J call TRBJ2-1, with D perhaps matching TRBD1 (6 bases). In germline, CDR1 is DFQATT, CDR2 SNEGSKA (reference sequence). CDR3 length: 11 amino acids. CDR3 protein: CSAGQDNEQSF. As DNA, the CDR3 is TGCAGTGCGGGACAAGACAATGAGCAGTCCTTC.

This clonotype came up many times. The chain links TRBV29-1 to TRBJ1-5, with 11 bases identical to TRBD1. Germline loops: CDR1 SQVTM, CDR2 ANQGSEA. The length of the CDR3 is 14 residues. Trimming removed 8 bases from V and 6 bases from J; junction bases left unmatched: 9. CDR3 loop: CSTRTGGAGQPQHF. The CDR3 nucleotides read TGCAGCACAAGGACAGGGGGCGCCGGTCAGCCCCAGCATTTT. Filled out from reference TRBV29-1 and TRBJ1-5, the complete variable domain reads SAVISQKPSRDICQRGTSLTIQCQVDSQVTMMFWYRQQPGQSLTLIATANQGSEATYESGFVIDKFPISRPNLTFSTLTVSNMSPEDSSIYLCSTRTGGAGQPQHFGDGTRLSIL.

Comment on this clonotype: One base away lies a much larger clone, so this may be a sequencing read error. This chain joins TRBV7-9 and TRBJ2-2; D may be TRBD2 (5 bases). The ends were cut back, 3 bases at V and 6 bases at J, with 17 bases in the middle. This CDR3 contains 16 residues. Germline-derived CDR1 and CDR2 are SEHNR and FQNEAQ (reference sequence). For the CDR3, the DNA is TGTGCCAGCAGCTTGCGGCGCGAAGCGGTCGCCGGGGAGCTGTTTTTT. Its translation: CASSLRREAVAGELFF.